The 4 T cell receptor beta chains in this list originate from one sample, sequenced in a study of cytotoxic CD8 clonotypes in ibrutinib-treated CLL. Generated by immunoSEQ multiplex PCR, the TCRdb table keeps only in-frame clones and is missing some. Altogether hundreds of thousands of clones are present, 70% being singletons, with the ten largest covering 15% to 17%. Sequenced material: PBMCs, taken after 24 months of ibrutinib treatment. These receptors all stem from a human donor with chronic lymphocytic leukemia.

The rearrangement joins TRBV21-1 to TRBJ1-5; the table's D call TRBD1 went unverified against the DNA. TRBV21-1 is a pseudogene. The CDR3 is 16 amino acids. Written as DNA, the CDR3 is TGTGCCAGCAGCAAAGCGCGGGACAGTAAGCATCAGCCCCAGCATTTT. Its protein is CASSKARDSKHQPQHF.

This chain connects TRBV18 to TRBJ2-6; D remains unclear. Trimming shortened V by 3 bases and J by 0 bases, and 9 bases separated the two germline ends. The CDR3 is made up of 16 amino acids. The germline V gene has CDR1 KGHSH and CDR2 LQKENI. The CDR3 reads CASSPLLSSGANVLTF. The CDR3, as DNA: TGTGCCAGCTCACCCCTACTGAGCTCTGGGGCCAACGTCCTGACTTTC.

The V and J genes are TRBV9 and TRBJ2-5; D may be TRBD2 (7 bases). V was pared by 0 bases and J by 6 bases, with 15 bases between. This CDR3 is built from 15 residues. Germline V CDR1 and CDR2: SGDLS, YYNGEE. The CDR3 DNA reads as TGTGCCAGCAGCGTAGCTTCCGGGGGGCCGAAGACCCAGTACTTC. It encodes CASSVASGGPKTQYF.

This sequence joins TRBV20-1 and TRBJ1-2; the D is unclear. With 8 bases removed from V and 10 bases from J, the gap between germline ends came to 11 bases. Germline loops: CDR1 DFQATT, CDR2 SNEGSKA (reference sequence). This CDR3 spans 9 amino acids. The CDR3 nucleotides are TGCAGTTCCGAGCGGGACTACACCTTC. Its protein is CSSERDYTF.